Each of the 9 T cell receptor beta chains below was sequenced from the same sample in a study of T cells in Graves' hyperthyroidism and ophthalmopathy. TCR beta CDR3 sequences were amplified from RNA transcripts. HTBI primers were employed in a first-round RT-PCR of the TCR CDR3. MiXCR was run by TCRdb on the multiplex PCR reads, yielding one entry per CDR3 protein. The table includes approximately 620,000 distinct CDR3 sequences, around 15% detected once. Sequenced: blood. The receptors here all came from a woman in her thirties or forties with Graves' ophthalmopathy.

Worth noting for this clonotype: Just one base apart from a much larger clone, this may be a read error. The chain is built from TRBV13 and TRBJ1-3, with D uncertain. The CDR3 has 12 residues. Deletions cut 8 bases from V and 8 bases from J, with 13 bases between. Looked up from germline, CDR1 is PRHDT and CDR2 is FYEKMQ (reference sequence). The CDR3 sequence: CASGSREHTIYF. CDR3 DNA sequence: TGTGCCAGCGGATCAAGGGAGCACACCATATATTTT.

This clonotype showed up many times. The chain employs TRBV2 and TRBJ1-1; TRBD1 is a possible D gene (6 bases). Germline-derived CDR1 and CDR2 are SNHLY and FYNNEI. V was pared by 7 bases and J by 2 bases, with 17 bases between. The CDR3 covers 15 residues. This CDR3 reads CASTALGGANTEAFF. The CDR3, as DNA: TGTGCCAGCACCGCCCTTGGGGGCGCAAACACTGAAGCTTTCTTT.

This clonotype was picked up a small number of times. The V and J genes are TRBV6-1 and TRBJ1-3; D gene uncertain. The ends were cut back, 3 bases at V and 9 bases at J, with 12 bases in the middle. The CDR3 length is 13 residues. From germline, CDR1 is MNHNS and CDR2 SASEGT. The CDR3 reads CASSEREGGTIYF. Here the CDR3 DNA reads TGTGCCAGCAGTGAGCGGGAGGGTGGCACCATATATTTT.

V and J are TRBV5-1 and TRBJ1-2; maybe TRBD1 (6 bases). CDR1 is SGHRS and CDR2 is YFSETQ in the germline V gene. The CDR3 has 15 residues. Trimming took 3 bases from V and 4 from J, leaving 16 bases between them. This CDR3 reads CASSWGAQGAYGYTF. The CDR3 bases are TGCGCCAGCAGCTGGGGGGCCCAAGGGGCCTATGGCTACACCTTC.

This clonotype appeared a few times. This chain links TRBV30 with TRBJ2-1; D might be TRBD2 (6 bases). V was cut by 2 bases and J by 9 bases, with 14 bases left in between. The CDR3 is made up of 13 amino acids. Looked up from germline, CDR1 is GTSNPN and CDR2 is SVGIG (reference sequence). The CDR3, as DNA: TGTGCCTGGAGTCCCCGGAGGGTAGGTGAGCAGTTCTTC. It encodes CAWSPRRVGEQFF. The whole variable domain, filled in from reference TRBV30 and TRBJ2-1, reads SQTIHQWPATLVQPVGSPLSLECTVEGTSNPNLYWYRQAAGRGLQLLFYSVGIGQISSEVPQNLSASRPQDRQFILSSKKLLLSDSGFYLCAWSPRRVGEQFFGPGTRLTVL.

This clonotype has more than one count but fewer than ten. This chain connects TRBV5-6 to TRBJ2-3; D possibly matches TRBD1 or TRBD2 (6 bases each). The V gene's germline CDR1 is SGHDT and CDR2 YYEEEE. With 4 bases removed from V and 5 bases from J, the gap between germline ends came to 20 bases. The CDR3 spans 16 residues. The CDR3 reads CASSSLGGPEGDTQYF. The DNA of the CDR3 is TGTGCCAGCAGCAGTCTAGGGGGGCCGGAGGGAGATACGCAGTATTTT.

The table lists this clonotype with a few counts. V gene TRBV20-1 combines with J gene TRBJ1-2; 8 bases align to TRBD1. Germline trimming cut 5 bases from V and 4 bases from J; bases unmatched to any gene: 9. Germline CDR1 DFQATT, CDR2 SNEGSKA (reference sequence). The CDR3 spans 14 residues. The CDR3 nucleotides are TGCAGTGCTCCGACAGGGGAAGGCGCCTATGGCTACACCTTC. Protein: CSAPTGEGAYGYTF.

Notes on this clonotype: One end of the junction is discordant with germline, which a read error may explain. The chain combines TRBV20-1 with TRBJ2-3; a possible D gene is TRBD2 (5 bases). In germline, CDR1 is DFQATT, CDR2 SNEGSKA (reference sequence). The CDR3 contains 14 residues. CDR3 DNA: TGCAGTGCTGGAAGCGGATATAGCACAGATACGCGGTATTTT. The encoded protein is CSAGSGYSTDTRYF.

This clonotype was detected only once. V and J are TRBV7-8 and TRBJ1-5; D ambiguous. V lost 2 bases and J lost 3, with 11 bases in between. This CDR3 has 15 residues. Germline CDR1 and CDR2: SGHVS and FQNEAQ. CDR3 region: CASSLSHKVNQPQHF. The CDR3 bases are TGTGCCAGCAGCTTATCCCACAAGGTCAATCAGCCCCAGCATTTT.